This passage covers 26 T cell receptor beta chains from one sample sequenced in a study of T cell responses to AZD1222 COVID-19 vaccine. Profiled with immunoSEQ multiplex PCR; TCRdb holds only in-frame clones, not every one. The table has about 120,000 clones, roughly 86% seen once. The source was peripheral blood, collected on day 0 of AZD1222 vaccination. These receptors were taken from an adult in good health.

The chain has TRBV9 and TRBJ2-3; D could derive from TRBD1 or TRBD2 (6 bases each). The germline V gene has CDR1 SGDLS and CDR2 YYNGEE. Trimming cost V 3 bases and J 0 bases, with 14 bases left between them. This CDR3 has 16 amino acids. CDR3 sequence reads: CASSAGGTHSTDTQYF. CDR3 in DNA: TGTGCCAGCAGCGCTGGCGGGACACATAGCACAGATACGCAGTATTTT.

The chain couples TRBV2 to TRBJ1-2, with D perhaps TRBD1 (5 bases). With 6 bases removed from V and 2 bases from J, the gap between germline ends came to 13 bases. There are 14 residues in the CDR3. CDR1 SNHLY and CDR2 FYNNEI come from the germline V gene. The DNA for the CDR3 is TGTGCCAGCAGAGGGGCGGTTTCGAACTATGGCTACACCTTC. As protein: CASRGAVSNYGYTF.

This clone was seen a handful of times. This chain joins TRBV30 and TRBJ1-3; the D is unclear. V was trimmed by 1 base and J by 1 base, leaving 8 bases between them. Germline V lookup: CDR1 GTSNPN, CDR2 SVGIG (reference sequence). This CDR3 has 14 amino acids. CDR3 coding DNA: TGTGCCTGGAGTGAGGGCACGTCTGGAAACACCATATATTTT. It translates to CAWSEGTSGNTIYF.

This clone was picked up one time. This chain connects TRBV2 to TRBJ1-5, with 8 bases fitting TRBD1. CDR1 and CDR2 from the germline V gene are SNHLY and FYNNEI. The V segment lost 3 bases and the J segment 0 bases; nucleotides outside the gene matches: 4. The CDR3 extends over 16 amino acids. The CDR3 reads CASSDAGQGSNQPQHF. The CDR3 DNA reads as TGTGCCAGCAGTGACGCTGGACAGGGTAGCAATCAGCCCCAGCATTTT.

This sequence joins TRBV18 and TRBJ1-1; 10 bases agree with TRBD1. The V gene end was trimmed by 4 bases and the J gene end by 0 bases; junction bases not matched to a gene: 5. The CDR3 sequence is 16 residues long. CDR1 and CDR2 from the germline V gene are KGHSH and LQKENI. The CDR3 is CASSLGQGEVNTEAFF. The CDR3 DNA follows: TGTGCCAGCTCACTCGGACAGGGGGAGGTGAACACTGAAGCTTTCTTT.

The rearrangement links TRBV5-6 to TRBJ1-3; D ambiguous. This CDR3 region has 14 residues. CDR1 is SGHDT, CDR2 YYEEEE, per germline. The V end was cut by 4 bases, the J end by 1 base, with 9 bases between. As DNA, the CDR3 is TGTGCCAGCAGCCGGACGGTGTCTGGAAACACCATATATTTT. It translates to CASSRTVSGNTIYF.

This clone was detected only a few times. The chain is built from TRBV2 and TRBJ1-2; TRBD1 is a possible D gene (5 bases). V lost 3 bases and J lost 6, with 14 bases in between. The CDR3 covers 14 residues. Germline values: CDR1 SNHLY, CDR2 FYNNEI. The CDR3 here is CASSEITGYDGYTF. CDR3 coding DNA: TGTGCCAGCAGTGAGATTACAGGCTACGATGGCTACACCTTC.

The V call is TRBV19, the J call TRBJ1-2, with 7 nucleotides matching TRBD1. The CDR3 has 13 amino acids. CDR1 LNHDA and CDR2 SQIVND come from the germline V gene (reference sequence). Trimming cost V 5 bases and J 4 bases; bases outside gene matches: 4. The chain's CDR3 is CASSSTGTYGYTF. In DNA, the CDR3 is TGTGCCAGTAGTTCGACAGGGACCTATGGCTACACCTTC.

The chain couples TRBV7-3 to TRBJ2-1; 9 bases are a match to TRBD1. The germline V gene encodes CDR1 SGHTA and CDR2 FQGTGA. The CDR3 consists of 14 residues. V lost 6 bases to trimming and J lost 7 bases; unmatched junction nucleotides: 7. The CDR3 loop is CASSPGTGLNEQFF. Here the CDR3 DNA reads TGTGCCAGCAGTCCCGGGACAGGGCTGAATGAGCAGTTCTTC.

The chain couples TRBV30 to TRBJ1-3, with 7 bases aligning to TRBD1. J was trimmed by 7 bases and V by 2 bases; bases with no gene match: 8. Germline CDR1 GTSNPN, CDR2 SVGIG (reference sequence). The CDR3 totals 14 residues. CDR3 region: CAWSMRGPDNTIYF. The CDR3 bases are TGTGCCTGGAGTATGAGGGGGCCGGATAACACCATATATTTT.

The CDR3 spells CASRLEQGNEKLFF. The DNA of the CDR3 is TGTGCCAGCAGACTCGAACAGGGGAATGAAAAACTGTTTTTT. The chain uses TRBV2 and TRBJ1-4; 7 bases map to TRBD1. From germline, CDR1 is SNHLY and CDR2 FYNNEI. The CDR3 runs to 14 residues. V lost 6 bases to trimming and J lost 5 bases; unmatched junction nucleotides: 6.

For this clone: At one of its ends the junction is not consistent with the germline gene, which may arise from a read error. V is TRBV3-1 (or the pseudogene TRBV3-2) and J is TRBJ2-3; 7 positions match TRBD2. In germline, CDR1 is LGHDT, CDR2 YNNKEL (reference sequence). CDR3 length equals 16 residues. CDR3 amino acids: CASSEEMGTIGDTQYF. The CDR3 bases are TGTGCCAGCAGCGAAGAGATGGGGACTATTGGGGATACGCAGTATTTT.

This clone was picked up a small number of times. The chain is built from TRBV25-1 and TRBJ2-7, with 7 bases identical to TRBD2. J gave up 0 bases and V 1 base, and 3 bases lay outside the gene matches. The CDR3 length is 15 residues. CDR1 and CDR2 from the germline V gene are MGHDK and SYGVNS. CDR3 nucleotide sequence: TGTGCCAGCAGTGAATGGGGGGGGTACTCCTACGAGCAGTACTTC. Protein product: CASSEWGGYSYEQYF.

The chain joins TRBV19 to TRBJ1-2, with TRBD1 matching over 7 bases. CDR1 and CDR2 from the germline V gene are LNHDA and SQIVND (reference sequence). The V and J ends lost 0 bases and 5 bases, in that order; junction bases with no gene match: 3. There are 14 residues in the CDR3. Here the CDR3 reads CASSIDDRAYGYTF. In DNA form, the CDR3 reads TGTGCCAGTAGTATAGATGACAGGGCTTATGGCTACACCTTC.

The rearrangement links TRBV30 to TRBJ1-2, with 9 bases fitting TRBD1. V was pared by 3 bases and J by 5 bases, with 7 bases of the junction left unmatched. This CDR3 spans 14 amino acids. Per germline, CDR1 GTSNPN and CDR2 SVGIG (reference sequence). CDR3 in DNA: TGTGCCTGGAGGACTGACAGGGGGTTATATGGCTACACCTTC. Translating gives CAWRTDRGLYGYTF.

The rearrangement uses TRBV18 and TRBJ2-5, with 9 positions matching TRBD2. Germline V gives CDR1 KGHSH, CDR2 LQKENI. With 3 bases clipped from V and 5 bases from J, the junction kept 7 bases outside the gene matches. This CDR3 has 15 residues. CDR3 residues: CASSPRGGGAETQYF. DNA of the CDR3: TGTGCCAGCTCACCCCGCGGGGGGGGCGCGGAGACCCAGTACTTC.

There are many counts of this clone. The CDR3 DNA reads TGTGCCAGCAGTTTTATAACGGCCGGGGAGCTGTTTTTT. This gives the protein CASSFITAGELFF. This chain connects TRBV28 to TRBJ2-2; D unclear. The germline gives CDR1 MDHEN, CDR2 SYDVKM. This CDR3 has 13 residues. Trimming took off 3 bases at V and 6 bases at J, with 8 bases between the two ends.

Here the CDR3 DNA reads TGCGCCAGCAATCCTGGGGGGGGAGAGACCCAGTACTTC. This codes for CASNPGGGETQYF. The chain recombines TRBV5-1 with TRBJ2-5; 7 positions match TRBD2. The CDR3 runs to 13 residues. J lost 4 bases, V lost 6 bases, and 6 bases had no gene match. Germline assignment: CDR1 SGHRS and CDR2 YFSETQ.

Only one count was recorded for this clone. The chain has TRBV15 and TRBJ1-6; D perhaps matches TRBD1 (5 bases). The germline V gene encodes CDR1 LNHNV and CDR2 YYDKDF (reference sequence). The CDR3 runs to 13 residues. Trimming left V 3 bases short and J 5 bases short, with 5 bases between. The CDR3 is CATSRDNNSPLHF. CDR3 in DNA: TGTGCCACCAGCAGGGACAATAATTCACCCCTCCACTTT. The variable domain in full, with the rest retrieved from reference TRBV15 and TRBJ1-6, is DAMVIQNPRYQVTQFGKPVTLSCSQTLNHNVMYWYQQKSSQAPKLLFHYYDKDFNNEADTPDNFQSRRPNTSFCFLDIRSPGLGDTAMYLCATSRDNNSPLHFGNGTRLTVT.

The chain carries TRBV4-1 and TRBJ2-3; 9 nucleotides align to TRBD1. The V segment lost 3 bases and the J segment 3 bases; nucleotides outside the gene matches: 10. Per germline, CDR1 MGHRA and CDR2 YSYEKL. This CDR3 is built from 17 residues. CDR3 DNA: TGCGCCAGCAGCCAGCAACAGGGGGCCGTAGGGACAGATACGCAGTATTTT. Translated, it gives CASSQQQGAVGTDTQYF.

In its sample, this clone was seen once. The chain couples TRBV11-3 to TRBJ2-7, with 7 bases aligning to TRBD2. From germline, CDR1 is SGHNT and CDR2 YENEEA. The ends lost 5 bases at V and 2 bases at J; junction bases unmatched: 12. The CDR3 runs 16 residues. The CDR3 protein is CASSPHSGASAYEQYF. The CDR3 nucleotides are TGTGCCAGCAGCCCTCACAGCGGGGCAAGCGCCTACGAGCAGTACTTC.

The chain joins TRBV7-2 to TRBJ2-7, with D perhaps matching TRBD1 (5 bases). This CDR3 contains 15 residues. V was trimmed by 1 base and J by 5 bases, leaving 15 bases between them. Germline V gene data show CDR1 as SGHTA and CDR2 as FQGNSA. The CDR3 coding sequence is TGTGCCAGCAGCTTAGGAGGCTGGGGCCACGACGAGCAGTACTTC. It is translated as CASSLGGWGHDEQYF. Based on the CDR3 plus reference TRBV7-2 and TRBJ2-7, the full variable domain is GAGVSQSPSNKVTEKGKDVELRCDPISGHTALYWYRQSLGQGLEFLIYFQGNSAPDKSGLPSDRFSAERTGGSVSTLTIQRTQQEDSAVYLCASSLGGWGHDEQYFGPGTRLTVT.

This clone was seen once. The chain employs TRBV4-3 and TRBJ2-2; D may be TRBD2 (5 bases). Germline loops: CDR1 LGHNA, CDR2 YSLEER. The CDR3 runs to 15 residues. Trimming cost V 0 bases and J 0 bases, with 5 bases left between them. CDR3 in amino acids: CASSQEGANTGELFF. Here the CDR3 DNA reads TGCGCCAGCAGCCAAGAGGGAGCGAACACCGGGGAGCTGTTTTTT.

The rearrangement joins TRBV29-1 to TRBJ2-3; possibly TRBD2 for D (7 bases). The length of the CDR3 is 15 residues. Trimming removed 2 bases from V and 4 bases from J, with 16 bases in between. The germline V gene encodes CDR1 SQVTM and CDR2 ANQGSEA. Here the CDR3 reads CSVEIGGGMADTQYF. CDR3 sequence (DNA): TGCAGCGTTGAAATTGGGGGGGGCATGGCAGATACGCAGTATTTT.

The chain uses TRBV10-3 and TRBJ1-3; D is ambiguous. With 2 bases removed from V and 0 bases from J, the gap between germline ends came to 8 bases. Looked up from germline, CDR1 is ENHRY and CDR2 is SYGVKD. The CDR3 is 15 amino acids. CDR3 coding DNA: TGTGCCATCAGTGAGGGGGTGACCTCTGGAAACACCATATATTTT. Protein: CAISEGVTSGNTIYF.

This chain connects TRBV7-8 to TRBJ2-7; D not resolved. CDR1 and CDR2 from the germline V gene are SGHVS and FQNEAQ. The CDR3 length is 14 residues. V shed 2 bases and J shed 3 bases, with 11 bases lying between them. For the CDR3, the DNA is TGTGCCAGCAGCTTAAACCTCGTCCTCTACGAGCAGTACTTC. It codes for CASSLNLVLYEQYF.